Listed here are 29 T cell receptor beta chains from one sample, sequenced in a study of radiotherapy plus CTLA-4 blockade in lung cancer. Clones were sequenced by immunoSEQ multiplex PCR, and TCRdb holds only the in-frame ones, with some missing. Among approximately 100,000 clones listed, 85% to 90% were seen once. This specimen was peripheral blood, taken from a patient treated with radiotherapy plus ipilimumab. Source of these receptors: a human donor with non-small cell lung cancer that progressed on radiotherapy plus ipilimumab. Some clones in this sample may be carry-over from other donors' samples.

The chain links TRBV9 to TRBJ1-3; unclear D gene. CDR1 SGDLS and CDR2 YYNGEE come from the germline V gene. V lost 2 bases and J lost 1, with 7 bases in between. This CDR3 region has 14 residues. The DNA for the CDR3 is TGTGCCAGCAGCGTGCCAGATTCTGGAAACACCATATATTTT. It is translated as CASSVPDSGNTIYF.

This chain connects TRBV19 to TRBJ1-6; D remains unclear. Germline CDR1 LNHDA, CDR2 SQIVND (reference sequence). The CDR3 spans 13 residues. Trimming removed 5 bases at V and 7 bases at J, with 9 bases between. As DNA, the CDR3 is TGTGCCAGTAGTGACATACCGAATTCACCCCTCCACTTT. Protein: CASSDIPNSPLHF.

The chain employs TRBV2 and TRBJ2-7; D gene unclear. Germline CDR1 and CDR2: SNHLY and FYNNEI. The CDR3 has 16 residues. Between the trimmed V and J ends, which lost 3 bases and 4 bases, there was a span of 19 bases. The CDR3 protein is CASSEEIQTKIYEQYF. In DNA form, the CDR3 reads TGTGCCAGCAGTGAGGAAATCCAGACGAAAATTTACGAGCAGTACTTC.

DNA for the CDR3: TGTGCCAGCAGCTTGGTTGGGACAGCCTACGAGCAGTACTTC. It yields the protein CASSLVGTAYEQYF. The rearrangement links TRBV5-6 to TRBJ2-7; 7 bases align to TRBD1. J lost 2 bases, V lost 0 bases, and 2 bases had no gene match. The CDR3 has 14 amino acids. The germline V gene has CDR1 SGHDT and CDR2 YYEEEE. The full variable domain, rest sourced from reference TRBV5-6 and TRBJ2-7, is DAGVTQSPTHLIKTRGQQVTLRCSPKSGHDTVSWYQQALGQGPQFIFQYYEEEERQRGNFPDRFSGHQFPNYSSELNVNALLLGDSALYLCASSLVGTAYEQYFGPGTRLTVT.

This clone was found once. CDR3 nucleotide sequence: TGTGCCACCAGCATTCTTTCAGGCGTGGGGAACACCATATATTTT. Protein: CATSILSGVGNTIYF. V usage is TRBV15 and J usage is TRBJ1-3, with D unclear. V lost 4 bases to trimming and J lost 7 bases, with 17 bases between them. This CDR3 has 15 amino acids. Looked up from germline, CDR1 is LNHNV and CDR2 is YYDKDF (reference sequence).

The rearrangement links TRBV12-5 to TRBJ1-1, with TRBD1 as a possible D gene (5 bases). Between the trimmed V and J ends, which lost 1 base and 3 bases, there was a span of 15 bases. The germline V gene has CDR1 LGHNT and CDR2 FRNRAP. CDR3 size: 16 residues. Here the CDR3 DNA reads TGTGCTAGTGGTTTGGGACAGTTTGTGCGAGACACTGAAGCTTTCTTT. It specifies CASGLGQFVRDTEAFF. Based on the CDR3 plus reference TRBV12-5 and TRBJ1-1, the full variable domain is DARVTQTPRHKVTEMGQEVTMRCQPILGHNTVFWYRQTMMQGLELLAYFRNRAPLDDSGMPKDRFSAEMPDATLATLKIQPSEPRDSAVYFCASGLGQFVRDTEAFFGQGTRLTVV.

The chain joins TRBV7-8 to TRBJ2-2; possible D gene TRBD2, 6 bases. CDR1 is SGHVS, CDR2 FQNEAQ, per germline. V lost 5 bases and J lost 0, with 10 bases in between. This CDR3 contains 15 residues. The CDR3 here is CASSLLAPNTGELFF. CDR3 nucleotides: TGTGCCAGCAGCCTACTAGCTCCGAACACCGGGGAGCTGTTTTTT.

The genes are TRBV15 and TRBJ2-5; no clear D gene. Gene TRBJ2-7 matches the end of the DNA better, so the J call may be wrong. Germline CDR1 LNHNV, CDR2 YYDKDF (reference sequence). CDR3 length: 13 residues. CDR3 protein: CATSPRSTHEQYF. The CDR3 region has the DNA TGTGCCACCAGTCCACGGTCTACGCACGAGCAGTACTTC.

The CDR3 nucleotides read TGCGCCAGCAGCTTGGAGGGAGCTGCCCCTGGAAACACCATATATTTT. It encodes CASSLEGAAPGNTIYF. The rearrangement links TRBV5-1 to TRBJ1-3; no reliable D call. The V gene's germline CDR1 is SGHRS and CDR2 YFSETQ. Trimming shortened V by 0 bases and J by 2 bases, and 12 bases separated the two germline ends. This CDR3 contains 16 residues.

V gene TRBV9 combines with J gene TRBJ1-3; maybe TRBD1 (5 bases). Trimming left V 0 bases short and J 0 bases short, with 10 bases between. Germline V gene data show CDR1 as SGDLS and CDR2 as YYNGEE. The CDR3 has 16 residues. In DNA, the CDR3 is TGTGCCAGCAGCGTAGCTGAAAGGGGCTCTGGAAACACCATATATTTT. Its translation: CASSVAERGSGNTIYF.

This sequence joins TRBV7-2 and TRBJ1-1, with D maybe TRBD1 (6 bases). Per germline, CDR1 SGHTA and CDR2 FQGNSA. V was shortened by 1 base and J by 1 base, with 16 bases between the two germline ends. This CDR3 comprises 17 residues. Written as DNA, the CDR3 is TGTGCCAGCAGCTTAGGTTTTAGGGCCAGGGGGAACACTGAAGCTTTCTTT. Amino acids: CASSLGFRARGNTEAFF.

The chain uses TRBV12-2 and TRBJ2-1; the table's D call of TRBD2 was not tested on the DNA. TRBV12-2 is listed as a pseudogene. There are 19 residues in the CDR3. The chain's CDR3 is CASRNSSESLISSYNEQFF. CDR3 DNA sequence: TGTGCAAGTCGCAACTCTAGCGAATCGCTAATCAGCTCCTACAATGAGCAGTTCTTC.

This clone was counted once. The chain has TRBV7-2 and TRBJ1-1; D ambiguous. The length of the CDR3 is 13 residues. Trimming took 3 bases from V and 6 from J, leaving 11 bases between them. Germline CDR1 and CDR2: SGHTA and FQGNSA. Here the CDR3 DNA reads TGTGCCAGCAGCTTCGCGGTAGGCGCTGAAGCTTTCTTT. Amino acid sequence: CASSFAVGAEAFF.

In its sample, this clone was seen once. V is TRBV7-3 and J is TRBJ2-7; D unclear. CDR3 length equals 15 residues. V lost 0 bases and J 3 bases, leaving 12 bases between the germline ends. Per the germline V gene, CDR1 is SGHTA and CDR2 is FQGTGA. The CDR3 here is CASSLTAQANYEQYF. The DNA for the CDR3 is TGTGCCAGCAGCTTAACGGCTCAAGCTAACTACGAGCAGTACTTC.

CDR3 DNA sequence: TGCGCCAGCAGCGACCGGGACAGACTCTACGAGCAGTACTTC. Amino acids: CASSDRDRLYEQYF. J is TRBJ2-7 and V is TRBV5-1, with 7 bases identical to TRBD1. Germline-derived CDR1 and CDR2 are SGHRS and YFSETQ. This CDR3 comprises 14 residues. Losses at the gene ends were 4 bases for V and 3 bases for J; bases not matched to a gene: 7.

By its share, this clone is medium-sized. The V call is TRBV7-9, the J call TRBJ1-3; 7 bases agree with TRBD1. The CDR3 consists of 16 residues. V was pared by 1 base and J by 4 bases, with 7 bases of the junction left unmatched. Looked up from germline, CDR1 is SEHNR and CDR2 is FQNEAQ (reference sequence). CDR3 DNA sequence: TGTGCCAGCAGCTTAGGCGCAGGGGGTGCGGGAAACACCATATATTTT. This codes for CASSLGAGGAGNTIYF.

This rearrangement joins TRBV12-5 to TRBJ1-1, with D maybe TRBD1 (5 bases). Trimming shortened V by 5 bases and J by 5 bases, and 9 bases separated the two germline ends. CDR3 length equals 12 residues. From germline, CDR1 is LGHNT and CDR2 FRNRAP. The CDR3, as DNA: TGTGCTAGTGGTCCGGGGGGGACTGAAGCTTTCTTT. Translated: CASGPGGTEAFF.

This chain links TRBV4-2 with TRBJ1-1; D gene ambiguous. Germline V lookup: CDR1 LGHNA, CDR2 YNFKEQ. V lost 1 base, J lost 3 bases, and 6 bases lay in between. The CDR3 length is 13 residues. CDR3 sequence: CASSQGSDTEAFF. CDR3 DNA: TGTGCCAGCAGCCAAGGGTCGGACACTGAAGCTTTCTTT.

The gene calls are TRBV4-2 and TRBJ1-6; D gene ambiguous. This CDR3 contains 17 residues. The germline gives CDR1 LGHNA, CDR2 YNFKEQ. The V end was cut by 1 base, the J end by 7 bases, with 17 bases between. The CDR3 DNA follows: TGTGCCAGCAGCCAAGTGCTTACTCGGGGAAAAAATTCACCCCTCCACTTT. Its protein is CASSQVLTRGKNSPLHF.

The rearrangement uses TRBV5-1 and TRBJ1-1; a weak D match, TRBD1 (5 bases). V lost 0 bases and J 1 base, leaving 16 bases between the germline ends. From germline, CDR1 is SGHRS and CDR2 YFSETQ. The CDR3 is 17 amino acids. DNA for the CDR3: TGCGCCAGCAGCTTGGTTACGGGTACGGGACGGAACACTGAAGCTTTCTTT. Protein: CASSLVTGTGRNTEAFF.

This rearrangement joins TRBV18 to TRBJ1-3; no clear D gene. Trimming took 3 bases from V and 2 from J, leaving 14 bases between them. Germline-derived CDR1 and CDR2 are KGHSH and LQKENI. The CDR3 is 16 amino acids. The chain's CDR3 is CASSPIFLTPGNTIYF. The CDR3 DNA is TGTGCCAGCTCACCCATATTTCTCACCCCTGGAAACACCATATATTTT. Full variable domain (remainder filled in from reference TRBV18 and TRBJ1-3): NAGVMQNPRHLVRRRGQEARLRCSPMKGHSHVYWYRQLPEEGLKFMVYLQKENIIDESGMPKERFSAEFPKEGPSILRIQQVVRGDSAAYFCASSPIFLTPGNTIYFGEGSWLTVV.

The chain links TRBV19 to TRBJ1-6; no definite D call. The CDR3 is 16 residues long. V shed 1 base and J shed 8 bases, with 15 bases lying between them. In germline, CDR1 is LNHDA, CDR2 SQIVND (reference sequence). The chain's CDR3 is CASSIGGFFRDSPLHF. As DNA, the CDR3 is TGTGCCAGTAGTATAGGGGGATTCTTTCGGGATTCACCCCTCCACTTT.

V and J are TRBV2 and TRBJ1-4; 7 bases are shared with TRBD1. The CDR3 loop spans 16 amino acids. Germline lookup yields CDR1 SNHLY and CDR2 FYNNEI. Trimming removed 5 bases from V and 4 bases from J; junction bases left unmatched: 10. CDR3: CASSSMQGVYNEKLFF. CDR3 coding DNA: TGTGCCAGCAGTTCAATGCAGGGGGTTTATAATGAAAAACTGTTTTTT.

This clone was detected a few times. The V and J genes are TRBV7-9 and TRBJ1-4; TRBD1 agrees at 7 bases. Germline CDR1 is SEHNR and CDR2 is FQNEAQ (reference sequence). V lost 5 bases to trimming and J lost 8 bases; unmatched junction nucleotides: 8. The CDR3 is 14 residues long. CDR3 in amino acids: CASSARTGGEKLFF. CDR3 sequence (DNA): TGTGCCAGCAGCGCTAGGACAGGCGGGGAAAAACTGTTTTTT.

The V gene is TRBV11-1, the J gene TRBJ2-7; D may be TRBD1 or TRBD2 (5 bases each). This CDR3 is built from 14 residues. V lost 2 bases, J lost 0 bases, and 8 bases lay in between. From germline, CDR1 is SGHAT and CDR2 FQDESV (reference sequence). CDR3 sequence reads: CASSLTGLSYEQYF. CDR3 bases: TGTGCCAGCAGCTTAACGGGGCTCTCCTACGAGCAGTACTTC.

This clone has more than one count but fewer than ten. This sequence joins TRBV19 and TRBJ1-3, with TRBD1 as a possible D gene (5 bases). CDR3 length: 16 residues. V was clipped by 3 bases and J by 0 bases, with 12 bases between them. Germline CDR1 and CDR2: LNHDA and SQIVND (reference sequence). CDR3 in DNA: TGTGCCAGTAGTATTAGTCGGGACCGCTCTGGAAACACCATATATTTT. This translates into CASSISRDRSGNTIYF.

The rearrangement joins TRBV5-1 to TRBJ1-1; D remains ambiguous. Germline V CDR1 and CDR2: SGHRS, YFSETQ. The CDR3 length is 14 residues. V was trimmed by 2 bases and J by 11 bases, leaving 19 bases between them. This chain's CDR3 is CASSFAPAQLEAFF. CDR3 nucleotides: TGCGCCAGCAGCTTCGCCCCGGCTCAGCTGGAGGCTTTCTTT.

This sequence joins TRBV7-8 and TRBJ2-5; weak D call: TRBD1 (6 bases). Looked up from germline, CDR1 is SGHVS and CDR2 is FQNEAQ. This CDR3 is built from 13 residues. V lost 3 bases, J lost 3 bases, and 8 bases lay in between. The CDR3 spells CASSFSGEETQYF. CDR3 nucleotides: TGTGCCAGCAGCTTCTCAGGGGAAGAGACCCAGTACTTC.

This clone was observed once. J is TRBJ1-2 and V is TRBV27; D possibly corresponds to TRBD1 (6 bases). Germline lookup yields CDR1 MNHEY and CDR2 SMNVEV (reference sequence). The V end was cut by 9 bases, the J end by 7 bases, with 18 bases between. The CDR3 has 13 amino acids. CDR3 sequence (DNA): TGTGCCAGTAAAAACAGGGACACCTCTGGCTACACCTTC. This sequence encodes CASKNRDTSGYTF.